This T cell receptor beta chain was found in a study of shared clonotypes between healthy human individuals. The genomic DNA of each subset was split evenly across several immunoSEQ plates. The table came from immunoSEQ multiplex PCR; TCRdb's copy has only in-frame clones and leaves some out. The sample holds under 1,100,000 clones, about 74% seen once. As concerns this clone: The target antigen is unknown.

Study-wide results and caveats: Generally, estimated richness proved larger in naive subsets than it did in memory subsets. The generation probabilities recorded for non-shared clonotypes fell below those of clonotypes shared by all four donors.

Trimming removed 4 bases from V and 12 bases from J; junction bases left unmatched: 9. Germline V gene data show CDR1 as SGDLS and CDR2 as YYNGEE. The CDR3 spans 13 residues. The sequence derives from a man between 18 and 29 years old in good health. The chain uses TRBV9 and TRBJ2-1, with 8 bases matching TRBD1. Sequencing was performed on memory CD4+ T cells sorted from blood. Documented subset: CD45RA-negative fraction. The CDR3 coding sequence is TGTGCCAGCAGCTCTCAGGACAGGGAAGTGCAGTTCTTC. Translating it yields CASSSQDREVQFF.